Following are 9 T cell receptor beta chains from one sample sequenced in a study of T cell responses to AZD1222 COVID-19 vaccine. Sequencing was performed with immunoSEQ multiplex PCR; in TCRdb, only in-frame clones are kept and a portion is missing. The table shows some 130,000 clones, with approximately 85% occurring only once. The sample here was peripheral blood, taken on day 0 of AZD1222 vaccination. The receptors were gathered from an adult in good health.

The chain links TRBV9 to TRBJ2-1; TRBD1 is a possible D gene (5 bases). V shed 2 bases and J shed 7 bases, with 10 bases lying between them. The CDR3 totals 13 residues. Per germline, CDR1 SGDLS and CDR2 YYNGEE. CDR3 amino acids: CASSVDMGNEQFF. In DNA, the CDR3 is TGTGCCAGCAGCGTGGACATGGGGAATGAGCAGTTCTTC.

The chain's CDR3 is CASSPGQGAGKGGNTIYF. The CDR3, as DNA: TGTGCCAGCTCACCGGGACAGGGGGCTGGAAAAGGCGGAAACACCATATATTTT. The rearrangement joins TRBV18 to TRBJ1-3, with 12 bases lining up with TRBD1. Germline CDR1 KGHSH, CDR2 LQKENI. J lost 4 bases, V lost 3 bases, and 10 bases had no gene match. CDR3 size: 18 residues. Complete variable domain (other parts from reference TRBV18 and TRBJ1-3): NAGVMQNPRHLVRRRGQEARLRCSPMKGHSHVYWYRQLPEEGLKFMVYLQKENIIDESGMPKERFSAEFPKEGPSILRIQQVVRGDSAAYFCASSPGQGAGKGGNTIYFGEGSWLTVV.

This clone was found once. The rearrangement uses TRBV11-3 and TRBJ2-2; D not resolved. The CDR3 is made up of 14 amino acids. Germline loops: CDR1 SGHNT, CDR2 YENEEA. Trimming cost V 0 bases and J 6 bases, with 8 bases left between them. CDR3 region: CASSLDFGSGELFF. The CDR3 nucleotides are TGTGCCAGCAGCTTAGACTTCGGGTCCGGGGAGCTGTTTTTT.

This chain links TRBV10-3 with TRBJ1-5, with D possibly TRBD1 on 5 matching bases. CDR1 is ENHRY and CDR2 is SYGVKD in the germline V gene. The CDR3 totals 16 residues. Trimming took off 2 bases at V and 1 base at J, with 12 bases between the two ends. CDR3 in amino acids: CAISETGEGSNQPQHF. The DNA for the CDR3 is TGTGCCATCAGTGAGACGGGGGAAGGGAGCAATCAGCCCCAGCATTTT.

This clone appeared a few times. The chain employs TRBV6-1 and TRBJ1-1, with D unclear. The germline V and J ends were trimmed by 2 bases and 3 bases, with 7 bases remaining between them. This CDR3 region has 13 residues. CDR1 is MNHNS and CDR2 is SASEGT in the germline V gene. The CDR3 loop reads CASSEILDTEAFF. In nucleotides, the CDR3 is TGTGCCAGCAGTGAAATACTCGACACTGAAGCTTTCTTT.

This clone showed up just once. The rearrangement uses TRBV7-6 and TRBJ2-2, with TRBD1 as a possible D gene (6 bases). The germline V gene has CDR1 SGHVS and CDR2 FNYEAQ. The CDR3 has 18 residues. V was trimmed by 1 base and J by 4 bases, leaving 19 bases between them. CDR3 in DNA: TGTGCCAGCAGCTTAGGTGGCGTGGCAGGGGCGCCCACCGGGGAGCTGTTTTTT. It yields the protein CASSLGGVAGAPTGELFF.

The J gene is TRBJ2-7, the V gene TRBV10-3; possible D gene TRBD2, 5 bases. The CDR3 has 14 amino acids. Germline CDR1 ENHRY, CDR2 SYGVKD. Trimming stripped 2 bases from V and 2 bases from J, with 10 bases between. CDR3 in amino acids: CAISEERDTYEQYF. The CDR3 bases are TGTGCCATCAGTGAGGAACGGGATACCTACGAGCAGTACTTC.

This chain connects TRBV10-3 to TRBJ1-1; D remains unclear. The CDR3 sequence is 15 residues long. Trimming took 0 bases from V and 5 from J, leaving 13 bases between them. Per germline, CDR1 ENHRY and CDR2 SYGVKD. The CDR3: CAISESYLMRTEAFF. DNA of the CDR3: TGTGCCATCAGTGAGTCGTATCTCATGCGAACTGAAGCTTTCTTT.

This clone showed up just once. The rearrangement links TRBV7-6 to TRBJ2-5; D may be TRBD1 or TRBD2 (5 bases each). There are 17 residues in the CDR3. Trimming cost V 3 bases and J 2 bases, with 19 bases left between them. Per the germline V gene, CDR1 is SGHVS and CDR2 is FNYEAQ. This CDR3 is CASSLIVGVGQQETQYF. The CDR3 nucleotides read TGTGCCAGCAGCTTGATAGTCGGGGTAGGACAACAAGAGACCCAGTACTTC.